The 32 T cell receptor beta chains listed next were all sequenced from one sample in a study of T cell repertoires in cytomegalovirus infection. MiXCR was run by TCRdb on the reads, yielding one entry per CDR3 protein. The table has 550,000 to 850,000 distinct CDR3 sequences, around 30% seen once. The antigens these receptors bind are not known. Material: cultured PBMCs, obtained from culture after CMV antigen stimulation. These receptors were taken from a human donor in good health (CMV status not recorded). Some clones in this sample may be carry-over from other donors' samples.

The gene calls are TRBV7-9 and TRBJ1-2; no firm D call. V was pared by 2 bases and J by 14 bases, with 18 bases between. The CDR3 covers 13 residues. Germline CDR1 reads SEHNR; CDR2 reads FQNEAQ (reference sequence). CDR3 loop: CASSLSFPVFITF. As DNA, the CDR3 is TGTGCCAGCAGCTTATCGTTTCCGGTATTTATAACCTTC.

J is TRBJ2-7 and V is TRBV4-1; D is uncertain. Germline lookup yields CDR1 MGHRA and CDR2 YSYEKL. The CDR3 runs 14 residues. V lost 1 base and J 5 bases, leaving 12 bases between the germline ends. The CDR3 bases are TGCGCCAGCAGCCAAGGATACACAAACAACGAGCAGTACTTC. Protein: CASSQGYTNNEQYF.

CDR3 DNA: TGTGCCAGCAGACCACCGACAGGGGGAGAGACCCAGTACTTC. This encodes CASRPPTGGETQYF. The chain combines TRBV3-1 with TRBJ2-5; 9 bases are a match to TRBD1. J gave up 4 bases and V 6 bases, and 6 bases lay outside the gene matches. Germline loops: CDR1 LGHDT, CDR2 YNNKEL (reference sequence). CDR3 length: 14 residues.

There are many counts of this clonotype. The chain recombines TRBV7-9 with TRBJ2-7, with 8 positions matching TRBD2. The CDR3 extends over 14 amino acids. The germline gives CDR1 SEHNR, CDR2 FQNEAQ (reference sequence). V dropped 4 bases and J dropped 2; count of bases not matched to a gene: 4. CDR3 in amino acids: CASSSGRGAYEQYF. CDR3 coding DNA: TGTGCCAGCAGCTCCGGGCGGGGGGCCTACGAGCAGTACTTC.

This clonotype was recorded many times. This chain connects TRBV4-2 to TRBJ2-3; 10 nucleotides align to TRBD2. The germline V gene encodes CDR1 LGHNA and CDR2 YNFKEQ. The junction had 10 bases not matched to a gene; V was cut back by 8 bases and J by 2 bases. The CDR3 is made up of 16 amino acids. CDR3 in amino acids: CASGGGSGGNTDTQYF. CDR3 DNA sequence: TGTGCCAGCGGGGGGGGTAGCGGGGGGAACACAGATACGCAGTATTTT.

This clonotype was observed a handful of times. The genes are TRBV7-2 and TRBJ1-3, with D hard to call. Germline CDR1 is SGHTA and CDR2 is FQGNSA. The V gene lost 2 bases and the J gene lost 4 bases, with 12 bases spanning the gap. The CDR3 loop spans 15 amino acids. The CDR3 sequence is CASSLSHADGNTIYF. DNA for the CDR3: TGTGCCAGCAGCTTAAGCCACGCAGACGGAAACACCATATATTTT.

In its sample, this clonotype was seen a few times. This sequence joins TRBV27 and TRBJ2-5; 9 bases align to TRBD2. Unmatched junction bases numbered 10, after V lost 6 bases and J lost 2 bases. CDR1 is MNHEY, CDR2 SMNVEV, per germline (reference sequence). This CDR3 spans 16 amino acids. CDR3 in DNA: TGTGCCAGCAGCACTGGAGTCGGACTAGCGCAAGAGACCCAGTACTTC. Amino acid sequence: CASSTGVGLAQETQYF.

This clonotype was seen a few times. The chain has TRBV6-6 and TRBJ2-5; TRBD1 matches 8 bases. The germline gives CDR1 MNHNY, CDR2 SVGAGI (reference sequence). This CDR3 comprises 16 residues. With 5 bases clipped from V and 1 base from J, the junction kept 9 bases outside the gene matches. Here the CDR3 reads CASSSPDREAQETQYF. CDR3 DNA: TGTGCCAGCAGTAGCCCGGACAGGGAGGCCCAAGAGACCCAGTACTTC.

Ten or more counts support this clonotype. The V call is TRBV6-1, the J call TRBJ1-5; D uncertain. Germline CDR1 reads MNHNS; CDR2 reads SASEGT. The V end lost 6 bases, the J end lost 1 base, and 13 bases lay between the germline ends. The CDR3 contains 15 residues. CDR3 coding DNA: TGTGCCAGCAGACCGGGTCCTGTGAGCAATCAGCCCCAGCATTTT. Translated: CASRPGPVSNQPQHF.

This clonotype has only a few counts. The rearrangement links TRBV25-1 to TRBJ2-7, with TRBD2 as a possible D gene (5 bases). The CDR3 totals 16 residues. Germline-derived CDR1 and CDR2 are MGHDK and SYGVNS. V was pared by 3 bases and J by 0 bases, with 15 bases between. The CDR3 nucleotides are TGTGCCAGCAGTGATTCCCCGGGGAGCAGCTCCTACGAGCAGTACTTC. It encodes CASSDSPGSSSYEQYF.

The chain combines TRBV7-8 with TRBJ2-3, with D possibly matching TRBD2 (5 bases). Trimming stripped 5 bases from V and 5 bases from J, with 20 bases between. Germline lookup yields CDR1 SGHVS and CDR2 FQNEAQ. This CDR3 has 16 amino acids. Written as DNA, the CDR3 is TGTGCCAGCAGCCCGGACCCTAGCAGCCGAAAAGATACGCAGTATTTT. Translation gives CASSPDPSSRKDTQYF.

This clonotype appeared many times. The chain joins TRBV7-2 to TRBJ1-1; D not certain. Trimming removed 6 bases at V and 1 base at J, with 9 bases between. Germline V gene lookup returns CDR1 SGHTA and CDR2 FQGNSA. This CDR3 comprises 13 residues. For the CDR3, the DNA is TGTGCCAGCAGGACGGCAAGGAACACTGAAGCTTTCTTT. Its protein product is CASRTARNTEAFF.

The table lists this clonotype with a few counts. The genes are TRBV11-2 and TRBJ2-7; D assignment may be TRBD1 or TRBD2 (5 bases each). The CDR3 is made up of 14 amino acids. V was cut by 8 bases and J by 6 bases, with 20 bases left in between. Germline CDR1 is SGHAT and CDR2 is FQNNGV. The CDR3 reads CASRRTGTRSEQYF. CDR3 DNA: TGTGCCAGCCGCCGGACCGGGACGCGGAGCGAGCAGTACTTC.

CDR3 bases: TGCGCCAGCAGAGGACAGGGGGCGAACTATGGCTACACCTTC. This codes for CASRGQGANYGYTF. The V gene is TRBV5-1, the J gene TRBJ1-2; 11 bases are shared with TRBD1. This CDR3 spans 14 amino acids. Germline CDR1 reads SGHRS; CDR2 reads YFSETQ. V trimming: 5 bases; J trimming: 2 bases; junction bases outside the gene matches: 2. The variable domain in full, completed from reference TRBV5-1 and TRBJ1-2, reads KAGVTQTPRYLIKTRGQQVTLSCSPISGHRSVSWYQQTPGQGLQFLFEYFSETQRNKGNFPGRFSGRQFSNSRSEMNVSTLELGDSALYLCASRGQGANYGYTFGSGTRLTVV.

The chain combines TRBV5-4 with TRBJ2-7; 10 bases are a match to TRBD1. This CDR3 spans 15 amino acids. Germline trimming cut 4 bases from V and 2 bases from J; bases unmatched to any gene: 6. Germline V CDR1 and CDR2: SGHNT, YYREEE (reference sequence). For the CDR3, the DNA is TGTGCCAGCAGCCGCCGGGACAGGGGAACCTACGAGCAGTACTTC. Its translation: CASSRRDRGTYEQYF.

The chain is built from TRBV28 and TRBJ1-4; D possibly corresponds to TRBD1 (6 bases). The V and J ends lost 4 bases and 4 bases respectively, with 25 bases between them. Germline lookup yields CDR1 MDHEN and CDR2 SYDVKM. This CDR3 is built from 19 residues. This CDR3 reads CASSSWRSSGATGNEKLFF. CDR3 sequence (DNA): TGTGCCAGCAGTTCCTGGAGGTCCTCAGGGGCCACCGGTAATGAAAAACTGTTTTTT.

Turning to this clonotype: At one boundary the junction diverges from the germline segment, which might be a read error. The V and J genes are TRBV7-9 and TRBJ2-7; TRBD2 agrees at 7 bases. The CDR3 sequence is 14 residues long. CDR1 and CDR2 (germline): SEHNR, FQNEAQ (reference sequence). This chain's CDR3 is CASIPPGEGPFSHF. The CDR3 DNA sequence: TGTGCCAGCATCCCGCCCGGGGAGGGGCCTTTTAGTCACTTC.

This clonotype was counted ten times or more. The J gene is TRBJ1-2, the V gene TRBV5-6; D might be TRBD1 (5 bases). Germline CDR1 reads SGHDT; CDR2 reads YYEEEE. Deletions cut 4 bases from V and 10 bases from J, with 17 bases between. This CDR3 contains 13 residues. This CDR3 is CASSTIGAATYTF. As DNA, the CDR3 is TGTGCCAGCAGCACCATCGGGGCCGCCACCTACACCTTC.

This sequence joins TRBV20-1 and TRBJ1-5, with a tentative D call TRBD1 (5 bases). CDR3 length: 14 amino acids. The V gene's germline CDR1 is DFQATT and CDR2 SNEGSKA (reference sequence). V was pared by 3 bases and J by 3 bases, with 12 bases between. CDR3: CSARSGTANQPQHF. The CDR3 region has the DNA TGCAGTGCTAGGTCCGGGACCGCCAATCAGCCCCAGCATTTT.

J is TRBJ2-7 and V is TRBV20-1; 15 bases align to TRBD2. The CDR3 covers 14 residues. Germline CDR1 is DFQATT and CDR2 is SNEGSKA (reference sequence). The trim removed 6 bases at V and 7 bases at J, leaving 7 bases unmatched. The CDR3 DNA reads TGCAGTGCAGATGGGACTAGCGGGAGGAGGGAGCAGTACTTC. It specifies CSADGTSGRREQYF.

The chain has TRBV4-1 and TRBJ1-1, with a weak D call TRBD1 (6 bases). Trimming cost V 0 bases and J 0 bases, with 11 bases left between them. This CDR3 comprises 16 residues. CDR1 MGHRA and CDR2 YSYEKL come from the germline V gene. As DNA, the CDR3 is TGCGCCAGCAGCCAAGATTTGGGACATATGAACACTGAAGCTTTCTTT. This sequence encodes CASSQDLGHMNTEAFF.

This clonotype was seen more than once but under ten times. The rearrangement uses TRBV20-1 and TRBJ1-5; a possible D gene is TRBD1 (6 bases). This CDR3 is 17 amino acids long. Per germline, CDR1 DFQATT and CDR2 SNEGSKA (reference sequence). The CDR3, as DNA: TGCAGCTCAAGTAAACCGGGAGTACAGGAGAAGGGGGAGCCCCAGCATTTT. Translation gives CSSSKPGVQEKGEPQHF.

The gene calls are TRBV5-3 and TRBJ2-5, with 8 positions matching TRBD2. TRBV5-3 counts as an open reading frame of uncertain function. The V and J ends lost 8 bases and 5 bases, in that order; junction bases with no gene match: 11. CDR3 size: 14 residues. The CDR3 loop reads CASSPGGGDETQYF. CDR3 nucleotide sequence: TGTGCCAGCAGCCCCGGGGGGGGAGACGAGACCCAGTACTTC.

This sequence joins TRBV20-1 and TRBJ1-4; 7 positions match TRBD1. This CDR3 region has 15 residues. From germline, CDR1 is DFQATT and CDR2 SNEGSKA (reference sequence). Trimming removed 0 bases from V and 7 bases from J; junction bases left unmatched: 8. The DNA for the CDR3 is TGCAGTGCTAGAGACGCCGACAGGGAAGGTGAAAAACTGTTTTTT. It translates to CSARDADREGEKLFF.

This clonotype was seen once. This chain connects TRBV7-2 to TRBJ1-5; 9 nucleotides match TRBD1. The germline CDR1 and CDR2 sequences are SGHTA and FQGNSA. This CDR3 comprises 15 residues. Trimming removed 5 bases from V and 2 bases from J; junction bases left unmatched: 4. CDR3 sequence reads: CASSNRQGGNQPQHF. The CDR3 nucleotides read TGTGCCAGCAGCAACAGACAGGGGGGCAATCAGCCCCAGCATTTT.

The chain uses TRBV20-1 and TRBJ1-1; 7 positions match TRBD1. The CDR3 totals 16 residues. From germline, CDR1 is DFQATT and CDR2 SNEGSKA (reference sequence). The V gene end was trimmed by 6 bases and the J gene end by 6 bases; junction bases not matched to a gene: 19. This chain's CDR3 is CSALEVGGPNPAEAFF. CDR3 nucleotide sequence: TGCAGTGCCCTAGAGGTAGGGGGCCCAAATCCCGCTGAAGCTTTCTTT.

The chain carries TRBV12-3 or TRBV12-4 and TRBJ1-3; weak D call: TRBD1 (5 bases). The CDR3 totals 14 residues. Trimming pared 6 bases from V and 4 bases from J, leaving 13 bases between. CDR3 amino acids: CASSLMGLGNTIYF. Written as DNA, the CDR3 is TGTGCCAGCAGCCTTATGGGACTCGGAAACACCATATATTTT.

This chain joins TRBV12-3 or TRBV12-4 and TRBJ1-4; possibly TRBD1 for D (5 bases). This CDR3 region has 15 residues. Trimming stripped 4 bases from V and 1 base from J, with 10 bases between. The CDR3 protein is CASSSQGGTNEKLFF. As DNA, the CDR3 is TGTGCCAGCAGTTCCCAGGGTGGAACTAATGAAAAACTGTTTTTT.

This clonotype was seen repeatedly, ten times or more. The chain has TRBV6-2 or TRBV6-3 and TRBJ2-3; 12 positions match TRBD2. The V segment lost 0 bases and the J segment 5 bases; nucleotides outside the gene matches: 6. Looked up from germline, CDR1 is MNHEY and CDR2 is SVGEGT. CDR3 length equals 17 residues. The CDR3 spells CASSYSPSGRAKDTQYF. Here the CDR3 DNA reads TGTGCCAGCAGTTACTCACCTAGCGGGAGGGCCAAAGATACGCAGTATTTT.

This clonotype has more than one count but fewer than ten. The chain uses TRBV7-2 and TRBJ1-2, with D possibly TRBD1 on 5 matching bases. Germline assignment: CDR1 SGHTA and CDR2 FQGNSA. The CDR3 spans 18 residues. V was clipped by 2 bases and J by 0 bases, with 19 bases between them. CDR3 region: CASSLIATPGRANYGYTF. CDR3 sequence (DNA): TGTGCCAGCAGCTTAATCGCCACGCCAGGGCGAGCTAACTATGGCTACACCTTC.

This rearrangement joins TRBV7-2 to TRBJ1-6, with D hard to call. Between the trimmed V and J ends, which lost 2 bases and 2 bases, there was a span of 1 base. The CDR3 contains 13 residues. Germline V gives CDR1 SGHTA, CDR2 FQGNSA. CDR3 in DNA: TGTGCCAGCAGCTTACCCTATAATTCACCCCTCCACTTT. Protein product: CASSLPYNSPLHF.

This clonotype was detected a few times. The chain uses TRBV6-2 or TRBV6-3 and TRBJ2-1, with 7 bases aligning to TRBD2. The CDR3 spans 15 residues. The V gene's germline CDR1 is MNHEY and CDR2 SVGEGT. Germline trimming cut 2 bases from V and 4 bases from J; bases unmatched to any gene: 5. DNA of the CDR3: TGTGCCAGCAGTTACGGGGCGGGAGCATACAATGAGCAGTTCTTC. It codes for CASSYGAGAYNEQFF.